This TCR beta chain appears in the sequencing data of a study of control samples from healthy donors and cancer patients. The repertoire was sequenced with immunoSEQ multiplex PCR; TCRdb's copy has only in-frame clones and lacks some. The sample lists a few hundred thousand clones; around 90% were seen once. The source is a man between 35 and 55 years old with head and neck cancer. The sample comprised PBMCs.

CDR3 nucleotide sequence: TGTGCCAGCAGTCCTACGGACAGGAGGGGGGAAAAACTGTTTTTT. It yields the protein CASSPTDRRGEKLFF. The J gene is TRBJ1-4, the V gene TRBV27; 7 bases are a match to TRBD1. V dropped 5 bases and J dropped 8; count of bases not matched to a gene: 11. CDR3 length: 15 amino acids. The V gene's germline CDR1 is MNHEY and CDR2 SMNVEV (reference sequence).